This entry features one T cell receptor beta chain sequence. Its target is not known. Germline V gene lookup returns CDR1 GTSNPN and CDR2 SVGIG (reference sequence). The CDR3 is 12 amino acids. V gave up 2 bases and J gave up 5 bases, with 10 bases separating them. TCRdb keeps only in-frame clones here, not all; method: immunoSEQ multiplex PCR. The table has 45,000 to 50,000 clones, 70% to 90% seen once. The sample is drawn from a study of OX40 agonist ivuxolimab in advanced cancers. Findings and limits, study-wide: Fewer expanded clones were found on average in CD4+ than in CD8+ T cells.

Sequences were derived from CD4+ or CD8+ T cells sorted from blood, sampled in a trial of the OX40 agonist ivuxolimab. The V and J genes are TRBV30 and TRBJ2-7; D remains unclear. This clonotype was sampled from an adult with an advanced solid tumor such as melanoma, head and neck, liver or kidney cancer. The CDR3 loop reads CAWSYVGNEQYF. CDR3 coding DNA: TGTGCCTGGAGTTACGTGGGGAACGAGCAGTACTTC.